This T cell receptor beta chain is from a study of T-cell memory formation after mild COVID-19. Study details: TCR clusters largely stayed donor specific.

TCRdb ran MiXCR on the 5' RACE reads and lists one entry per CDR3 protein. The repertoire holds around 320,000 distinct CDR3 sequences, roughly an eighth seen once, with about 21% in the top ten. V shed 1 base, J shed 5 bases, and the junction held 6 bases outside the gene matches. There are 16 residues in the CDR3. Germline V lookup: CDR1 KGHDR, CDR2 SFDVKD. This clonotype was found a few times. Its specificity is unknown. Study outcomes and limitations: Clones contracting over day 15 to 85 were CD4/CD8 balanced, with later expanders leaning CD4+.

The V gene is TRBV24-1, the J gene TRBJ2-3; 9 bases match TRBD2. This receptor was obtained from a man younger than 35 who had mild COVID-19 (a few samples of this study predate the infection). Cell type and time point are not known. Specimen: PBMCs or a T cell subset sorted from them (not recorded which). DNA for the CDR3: TGTGCCACCAGTGATTTTGCCAGCGGGGGGTTAGATACGCAGTATTTT. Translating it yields CATSDFASGGLDTQYF.